This T cell receptor beta chain was identified during a study of neoadjuvant anti-PD-1 for oral cavity cancer. Stage II-IVA oral cavity squamous cell carcinoma was new and untreated by systemic or radiation therapy. Study results and limitations: Treg/Th17 ratio rose with pretreatment blood and fell with post-treatment tumor TCRbeta clonality. Post-nivolumab, blood T cell clonality was significantly elevated in non-responders.

Here immunoSEQ multiplex PCR was the method, and the copy in TCRdb shows in-frame clones only, minus some. The table includes under 20,000 clones, about three fifths detected once. CDR3 length equals 14 residues. In germline, CDR1 is SGHTS, CDR2 YDEGEE. Trimming cost V 1 base and J 3 bases, with 8 bases left between them. This clone was counted a few times. Antigen specificity is unknown. The sequence was obtained from a person aged 35-79 years with oral cavity squamous cell carcinoma. V gene TRBV5-8 combines with J gene TRBJ1-5, with D unclear. The sample consisted of PBMCs, taken before nivolumab (anti-PD-1) treatment. The CDR3 nucleotides are TGTGCCAGCAGCTTGACCCAGTCCAATCAGCCCCAGCATTTT. It translates to CASSLTQSNQPQHF.